This TCR beta chain was found in a study of T cell changes during pregnancy in multiple sclerosis. The method was immunoSEQ multiplex PCR; TCRdb's version includes in-frame clones alone and lacks a portion of them. Altogether 30,000 to 40,000 clones are present, 91% being singletons, with the ten largest covering around 2.8%. V lost 5 bases to trimming and J lost 2 bases, with 14 bases between them. The CDR3 loop spans 15 amino acids. The germline V gene encodes CDR1 SGHAT and CDR2 FQNNGV. The chain uses TRBV11-2 and TRBJ2-3, with D possibly matching TRBD2 (6 bases). This sequence originates from a female donor in good health, enrolled as a control in a pregnancy study. Sequenced material: CD4+ T cells from peripheral blood mononuclear cells, taken in the third trimester of pregnancy. The CDR3 nucleotides are TGTGCCAGCAGCCTACTAGCCCAATACACAGATACGCAGTATTTT. Protein product: CASSLLAQYTDTQYF.